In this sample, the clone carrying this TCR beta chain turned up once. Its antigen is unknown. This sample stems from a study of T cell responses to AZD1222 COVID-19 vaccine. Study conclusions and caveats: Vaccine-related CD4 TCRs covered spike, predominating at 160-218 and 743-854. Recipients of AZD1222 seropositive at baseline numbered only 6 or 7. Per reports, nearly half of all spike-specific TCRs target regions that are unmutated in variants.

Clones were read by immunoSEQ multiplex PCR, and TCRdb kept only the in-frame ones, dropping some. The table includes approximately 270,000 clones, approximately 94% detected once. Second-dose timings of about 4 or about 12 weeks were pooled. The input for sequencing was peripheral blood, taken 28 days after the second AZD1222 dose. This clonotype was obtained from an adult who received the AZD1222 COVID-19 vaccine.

The CDR3 coding sequence is TGTGCCATCAGTGAGTCTCTCAGGGGGCGGAACGGGGATCAAGAGACCCAGTACTTC. Translating it yields CAISESLRGRNGDQETQYF. The chain is built from TRBV10-3 and TRBJ2-5; TRBD1 matches at 8 bases. The CDR3 covers 19 residues. Germline CDR1 reads ENHRY; CDR2 reads SYGVKD. The trim removed 0 bases at V and 2 bases at J, leaving 14 bases unmatched.